The text below deals with one TCR beta chain. The authors' processing: The authors estimated nucleated cell counts from reference gene primer amplification. Data came from immunoSEQ multiplex PCR; TCRdb stores just in-frame clones and leaves some out. The V and J calls and clone size are taken from that table; D and trimming were inferred from the DNA. The table records 360,000 or so clones, 90% of them present only once. The entry originates in a study of blood T cell repertoires in COVID-19. Study information: T cells, B-cell-depleted T cells, or PBMCs provided the cDNA or gDNA that served as material.

This CDR3 has 15 amino acids. Trimming shortened V by 1 base and J by 7 bases, and 11 bases separated the two germline ends. Germline loops: CDR1 LNHNV, CDR2 YYDKDF (reference sequence). This chain links TRBV15 with TRBJ1-6; D call uncertain. This TCR came from a man aged 18 to 29 with active or convalescent COVID-19. Material for sequencing was peripheral blood. This CDR3 is CATSRGGLTNSPLHF. The CDR3 DNA is TGTGCCACCAGCAGAGGCGGACTGACCAATTCACCCCTCCACTTT. Looking up the rest from reference TRBV15 and TRBJ1-6 gives the full variable domain: DAMVIQNPRYQVTQFGKPVTLSCSQTLNHNVMYWYQQKSSQAPKLLFHYYDKDFNNEADTPDNFQSRRPNTSFCFLDIRSPGLGDTAMYLCATSRGGLTNSPLHFGNGTRLTVT.